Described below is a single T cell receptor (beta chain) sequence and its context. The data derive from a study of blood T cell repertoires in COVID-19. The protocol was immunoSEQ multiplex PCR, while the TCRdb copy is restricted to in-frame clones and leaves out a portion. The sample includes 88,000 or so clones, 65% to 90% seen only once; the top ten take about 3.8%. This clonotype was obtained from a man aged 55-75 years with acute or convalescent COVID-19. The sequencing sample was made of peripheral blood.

CDR3 sequence: CASSQPGHNSYEQYF. In DNA, the CDR3 is TGTGCCAGCAGCCAACCGGGACACAACTCCTACGAGCAGTACTTC. J is TRBJ2-7 and V is TRBV14; D perhaps matches TRBD1 (6 bases). CDR1 is SGHDN, CDR2 FVKESK, per germline. CDR3 length: 15 amino acids. Trimming shortened V by 2 bases and J by 0 bases, and 11 bases separated the two germline ends.